The 29 T cell receptor beta chains presented below share a single source sample, sequenced in a study of vaccination effects on CD4 cells after COVID-19. Antigens for these TCRs are unknown. TCRdb's table, derived via immunoSEQ multiplex PCR, lists solely in-frame clones and lacks some. The sample gives some 11,000 clones, over 60% of which show up once; about 9.1% is in the top ten. In the ViraFEST assay, antigen-specific CD4+ clonotypes were identified by expansion after peptide-pool stimulation. CD4+ T cell isolation took place after approximately 11 days of culture. Each participant was administered two doses of either the BNT162b2 or the mRNA-1273 vaccine. The source was CD4+ T cells from PBMCs cultured with SARS-CoV-2 spike peptides, collected after COVID-19 vaccination. The receptor source for this set is a human donor who received a COVID-19 vaccine.

The rearrangement links TRBV3-1 (or the pseudogene TRBV3-2) to TRBJ2-1; TRBD1 might be the D (5 bases). Germline lookup yields CDR1 LGHDT and CDR2 YNNKEL (reference sequence). The V end was cut by 4 bases, the J end by 7 bases, with 11 bases between. This CDR3 has 13 amino acids. CDR3 in amino acids: CASSRQGRNEQFF. CDR3 coding DNA: TGTGCCAGCAGCCGCCAGGGCCGGAATGAGCAGTTCTTC.

The chain is built from TRBV10-3 and TRBJ1-1; D gene uncertain. The CDR3 runs to 14 residues. Germline CDR1 reads ENHRY; CDR2 reads SYGVKD. V was trimmed by 4 bases and J by 4 bases, leaving 13 bases between them. The CDR3 region is CAISGGAHGTEAFF. Here the CDR3 DNA reads TGTGCCATCAGTGGTGGAGCGCACGGCACTGAAGCTTTCTTT.

This chain connects TRBV27 to TRBJ1-5; no clear D gene. The germline V gene has CDR1 MNHEY and CDR2 SMNVEV (reference sequence). The CDR3 has 13 amino acids. Trimming left V 0 bases short and J 3 bases short, with 3 bases between. The CDR3 sequence: CASSLSPNQPQHF. CDR3 bases: TGTGCCAGCAGTTTATCCCCCAATCAGCCCCAGCATTTT.

This rearrangement joins TRBV28 to TRBJ1-2; the match to TRBD1 covers 9 bases. CDR1 is MDHEN and CDR2 is SYDVKM in the germline V gene. The V gene end was trimmed by 10 bases and the J gene end by 7 bases; junction bases not matched to a gene: 7. The CDR3 extends over 12 amino acids. The CDR3 DNA sequence: TGTGCCATTGGACAGGGGAGGTTTGGCTACACCTTC. Translation: CAIGQGRFGYTF.

This clone was observed once. The rearrangement joins TRBV28 to TRBJ1-6, with 11 bases matching TRBD1. Germline values: CDR1 MDHEN, CDR2 SYDVKM. The CDR3 is 19 residues long. V gave up 5 bases and J gave up 8 bases; unmatched junction bases: 17. DNA for the CDR3: TGTGCCAGCAGTACTCATTTTACCGGGACAGGGGGATTTCATTCACCCCTCCACTTT. Amino acids: CASSTHFTGTGGFHSPLHF.

This clone was counted between two and nine times. The chain recombines TRBV30 with TRBJ1-2; possibly TRBD1 for D (5 bases). From germline, CDR1 is GTSNPN and CDR2 SVGIG (reference sequence). CDR3 length: 12 residues. Between the trimmed V and J ends, which lost 4 bases and 1 base, there was a span of 7 bases. CDR3 protein: CAWNGGNYGYTF. The CDR3 DNA sequence: TGTGCCTGGAATGGGGGTAACTATGGCTACACCTTC.

CDR3 sequence: CASSFGLAGGGGYNEQFF. The CDR3 DNA reads TGTGCCAGCAGCTTTGGACTAGCGGGAGGGGGGGGCTACAATGAGCAGTTCTTC. This chain joins TRBV11-3 and TRBJ2-1; TRBD2 matches at 15 bases. The ends lost 3 bases at V and 3 bases at J; junction bases unmatched: 6. This CDR3 contains 18 residues. Per germline, CDR1 SGHNT and CDR2 YENEEA.

This CDR3 is CASSPPPGQETQYF. For the CDR3, the DNA is TGTGCCAGCTCACCACCCCCCGGGCAAGAGACCCAGTACTTC. The chain uses TRBV18 and TRBJ2-5; D is unclear. Germline values: CDR1 KGHSH, CDR2 LQKENI. Trimming removed 0 bases from V and 2 bases from J, with 7 bases in between. This CDR3 is 14 amino acids long.

The V call is TRBV28, the J call TRBJ1-2; D is uncertain. This CDR3 comprises 10 residues. V gave up 4 bases and J gave up 7 bases, with 4 bases separating them. From germline, CDR1 is MDHEN and CDR2 SYDVKM. Here the CDR3 DNA reads TGTGCCAGCAGTTCCGTTGGCTACACCTTC. Translation: CASSSVGYTF.

The V and J genes are TRBV4-3 and TRBJ2-4; TRBD2 agrees at 7 bases. CDR3 length: 19 residues. With V trimmed by 0 bases and J by 0 bases, 11 bases remained unmatched. From germline, CDR1 is LGHNA and CDR2 YSLEER. CDR3 in amino acids: CASSQDPPGTTLAKNIQYF. The CDR3 DNA reads as TGCGCCAGCAGCCAAGACCCCCCGGGGACTACCCTAGCCAAAAACATTCAGTACTTC.

In its sample, this clone was seen a few times. V gene TRBV30 combines with J gene TRBJ1-2, with D perhaps TRBD1 (6 bases). The V end was cut by 5 bases, the J end by 3 bases, with 16 bases between. The CDR3 runs 14 residues. The germline gives CDR1 GTSNPN, CDR2 SVGIG (reference sequence). The CDR3 DNA sequence: TGTGCCTGGTCGTTCGGGGGGCGAGACTATGGCTACACCTTC. Translation gives CAWSFGGRDYGYTF.

V gene TRBV9 combines with J gene TRBJ2-2, with D possibly matching TRBD1 (5 bases). V gave up 2 bases and J gave up 1 base, with 15 bases separating them. This CDR3 spans 17 amino acids. Germline assignment: CDR1 SGDLS and CDR2 YYNGEE. The CDR3 nucleotides read TGTGCCAGCAGCGTCCGACCTAATCAGGGGAACACCGGGGAGCTGTTTTTT. Protein product: CASSVRPNQGNTGELFF. Looking up the rest from reference TRBV9 and TRBJ2-2 gives the full variable domain: DSGVTQTPKHLITATGQRVTLRCSPRSGDLSVYWYQQSLDQGLQFLIQYYNGEERAKGNILERFSAQQFPDLHSELNLSSLELGDSALYFCASSVRPNQGNTGELFFGEGSRLTVL.

This chain uses TRBV5-1 with TRBJ2-4; 8 bases are shared with TRBD2. The length of the CDR3 is 14 residues. Germline CDR1 SGHRS, CDR2 YFSETQ. V dropped 0 bases and J dropped 8; count of bases not matched to a gene: 4. The CDR3 is CASSLGAGGDIQYF. The DNA for the CDR3 is TGCGCCAGCAGCTTGGGGGCGGGAGGTGACATTCAGTACTTC.

The chain has TRBV5-4 and TRBJ2-5, with 8 positions matching TRBD1. The CDR3 is 14 amino acids. Germline V gene data show CDR1 as SGHNT and CDR2 as YYREEE (reference sequence). Trimming at V came to 2 bases and at J to 2 bases, leaving 2 bases not matched to a gene. The CDR3: CASSLQGGQETQYF. CDR3 bases: TGTGCCAGCAGCTTACAGGGGGGTCAAGAGACCCAGTACTTC.

V is TRBV18 and J is TRBJ1-1; 7 positions match TRBD1. There are 16 residues in the CDR3. Per the germline V gene, CDR1 is KGHSH and CDR2 is LQKENI. Germline trimming cut 3 bases from V and 3 bases from J; bases unmatched to any gene: 10. The DNA for the CDR3 is TGTGCCAGCTCACCCCTACCGGGACAGCAGCACACTGAAGCTTTCTTT. This sequence encodes CASSPLPGQQHTEAFF.

V and J are TRBV2 and TRBJ1-2; weak D call: TRBD1 (6 bases). CDR1 is SNHLY, CDR2 FYNNEI, per germline. This CDR3 has 12 residues. V was pared by 6 bases and J by 6 bases, with 11 bases between. The CDR3 sequence: CASSWTENGYTF. The CDR3 DNA follows: TGTGCCAGCAGCTGGACAGAGAATGGCTACACCTTC. The full variable domain, rest sourced from reference TRBV2 and TRBJ1-2, is EPEVTQTPSHQVTQMGQEVILRCVPISNHLYFYWYRQILGQKVEFLVSFYNNEISEKSEIFDDQFSVERPDGSNFTLKIRSTKLEDSAMYFCASSWTENGYTFGSGTRLTVV.

The rearrangement uses TRBV12-3 or TRBV12-4 and TRBJ1-1; D is uncertain. This CDR3 comprises 13 residues. Trimming stripped 6 bases from V and 1 base from J, with 9 bases between. CDR3 sequence reads: CASRNSGNTEAFF. For the CDR3, the DNA is TGTGCCAGCAGAAATTCGGGGAACACTGAAGCTTTCTTT.

A single count supports this clone. The chain employs TRBV19 and TRBJ1-2; D is possibly TRBD1 (5 bases). Germline values: CDR1 LNHDA, CDR2 SQIVND (reference sequence). The CDR3 is 15 residues long. The germline V and J ends were trimmed by 0 bases and 1 base, with 9 bases remaining between them. CDR3 sequence: CASSIDRGSNYGYTF. The DNA for the CDR3 is TGTGCCAGTAGTATAGATCGGGGCAGTAACTATGGCTACACCTTC.

This clone came up a few times. This specimen includes other DNA sequences encoding the same CDR3. The chain uses TRBV9 and TRBJ1-3; no clear D. CDR3 length: 13 residues. V was cut by 0 bases and J by 4 bases, with 5 bases left in between. The germline CDR1 and CDR2 sequences are SGDLS and YYNGEE. CDR3 nucleotides: TGTGCCAGCAGCGTAGGAGACGGAAACACCATATATTTT. This encodes CASSVGDGNTIYF.

CDR3 loop: CASSFSGGTDTQYF. CDR3 sequence (DNA): TGTGCCAGCAGCTTTAGTGGGGGCACAGATACGCAGTATTTT. The gene calls are TRBV9 and TRBJ2-3; D not certain. This CDR3 contains 14 residues. CDR1 and CDR2 from the germline V gene are SGDLS and YYNGEE. Trimming took 4 bases from V and 1 from J, leaving 10 bases between them.

The chain joins TRBV10-3 to TRBJ1-1; 7 bases map to TRBD1. Per germline, CDR1 ENHRY and CDR2 SYGVKD. Trimming cost V 3 bases and J 3 bases; bases outside gene matches: 13. This CDR3 is 17 amino acids long. The CDR3 DNA is TGTGCCATCAGTGAAGGCAGGGGGTTTGAGACGGACACTGAAGCTTTCTTT. It codes for CAISEGRGFETDTEAFF.

This sequence joins TRBV7-8 and TRBJ2-7; D is uncertain. The V gene's germline CDR1 is SGHVS and CDR2 FQNEAQ. The V end was cut by 5 bases, the J end by 6 bases, with 11 bases between. CDR3 length: 12 residues. The DNA of the CDR3 is TGTGCCAGCAGCGGAGTTTTCCGCGAGCAGTACTTC. It translates to CASSGVFREQYF. Full variable domain (rest looked up from reference TRBV7-8 and TRBJ2-7): GAGVSQSPRYKVAKRGQDVALRCDPISGHVSLFWYQQALGQGPEFLTYFQNEAQLDKSGLPSDRFFAERPEGSVSTLKIQRTQQEDSAVYLCASSGVFREQYFGPGTRLTVT.

The V and J genes are TRBV3-1 (or the pseudogene TRBV3-2) and TRBJ1-3; D unclear. Trimming pared 2 bases from V and 8 bases from J, leaving 10 bases between. The CDR3 consists of 13 residues. Germline lookup yields CDR1 LGHDT and CDR2 YNNKEL (reference sequence). The CDR3 DNA sequence: TGTGCCAGCAGCCAACTCTCAGGTGACACCATATATTTT. As protein: CASSQLSGDTIYF.

This clone was counted between two and nine times. The chain is built from TRBV12-3 or TRBV12-4 and TRBJ1-1; D is unresolved. The CDR3 runs to 12 residues. Trimming took 6 bases from V and 5 from J, leaving 10 bases between them. The CDR3 is CASRSKVTEAFF. The CDR3 nucleotides read TGTGCCAGCAGGTCGAAGGTTACTGAAGCTTTCTTT.

In this sample, this clone is medium-sized (0.01 to 0.1%). The rearrangement joins TRBV3-1 (or the pseudogene TRBV3-2) to TRBJ1-1; 9 nucleotides line up with TRBD1. Germline V gene lookup returns CDR1 LGHDT and CDR2 YNNKEL (reference sequence). The CDR3 sequence is 16 residues long. V shed 5 bases, J shed 0 bases, and the junction held 7 bases outside the gene matches. Here the CDR3 DNA reads TGTGCCAGCAGCTCAAGGACAGGGGTCATGAACACTGAAGCTTTCTTT. This gives the protein CASSSRTGVMNTEAFF.

This clone has just one count. The rearrangement links TRBV27 to TRBJ2-6, with D maybe TRBD1 (6 bases). The CDR3 is 16 residues long. Per the germline V gene, CDR1 is MNHEY and CDR2 is SMNVEV (reference sequence). V lost 3 bases to trimming and J lost 3 bases, with 12 bases between them. CDR3: CASSFMGARGANVLTF. The CDR3 coding sequence is TGTGCCAGCAGTTTCATGGGGGCGCGTGGGGCCAACGTCCTGACTTTC.

CDR3 nucleotides: TGTGCCAGTAGTATAGGGGGGAGACGGACAAACACCGGGGAGCTGTTTTTT. Protein product: CASSIGGRRTNTGELFF. The chain combines TRBV19 with TRBJ2-2, with D perhaps assigned TRBD1 or TRBD2 (5 bases each). With 1 base removed from V and 2 bases from J, the gap between germline ends came to 14 bases. The CDR3 is 17 residues long. The germline gives CDR1 LNHDA, CDR2 SQIVND (reference sequence).

The chain uses TRBV4-1 and TRBJ2-7; D may be TRBD1 (6 bases). The germline V gene encodes CDR1 MGHRA and CDR2 YSYEKL. The CDR3 contains 15 residues. Trimming shortened V by 8 bases and J by 2 bases, and 19 bases separated the two germline ends. CDR3 nucleotides: TGCGCCAGCGGGCGGTTGGTCGGACAGACCTACGAGCAGTACTTC. Its translation: CASGRLVGQTYEQYF.

The sample holds a few counts of this clone. The CDR3 is CASSLTGTAYEQYF. The DNA of the CDR3 is TGCGCCAGCAGCCTGACGGGGACAGCCTACGAGCAGTACTTC. The chain joins TRBV5-1 to TRBJ2-7; 7 bases fit TRBD1. The CDR3 loop spans 14 amino acids. Germline V lookup: CDR1 SGHRS, CDR2 YFSETQ. V shed 4 bases, J shed 2 bases, and the junction held 6 bases outside the gene matches.